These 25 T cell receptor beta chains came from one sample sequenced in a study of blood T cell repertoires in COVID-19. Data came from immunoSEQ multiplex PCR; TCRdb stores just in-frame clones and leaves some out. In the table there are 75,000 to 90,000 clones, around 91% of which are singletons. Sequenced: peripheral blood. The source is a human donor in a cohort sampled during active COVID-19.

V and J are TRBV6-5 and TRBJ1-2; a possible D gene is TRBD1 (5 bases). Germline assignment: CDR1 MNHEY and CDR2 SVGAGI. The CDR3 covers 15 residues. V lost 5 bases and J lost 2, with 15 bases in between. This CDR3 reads CASSLMGLGNYGYTF. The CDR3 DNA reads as TGTGCCAGCAGTCTCATGGGGCTAGGGAACTATGGCTACACCTTC.

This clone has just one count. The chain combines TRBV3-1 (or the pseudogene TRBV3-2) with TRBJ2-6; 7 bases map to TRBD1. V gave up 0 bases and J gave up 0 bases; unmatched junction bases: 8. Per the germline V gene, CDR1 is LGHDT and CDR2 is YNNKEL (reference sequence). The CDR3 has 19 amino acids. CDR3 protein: CASSQDVAQGSSGANVLTF. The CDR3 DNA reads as TGTGCCAGCAGCCAAGATGTTGCACAGGGGTCCTCTGGGGCCAACGTCCTGACTTTC.

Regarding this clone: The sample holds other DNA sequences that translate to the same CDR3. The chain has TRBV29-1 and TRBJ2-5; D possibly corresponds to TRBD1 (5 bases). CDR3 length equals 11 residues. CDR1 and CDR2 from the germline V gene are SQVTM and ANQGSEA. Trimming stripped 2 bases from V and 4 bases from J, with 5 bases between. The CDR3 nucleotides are TGCAGCGTTGAAAGGGGAGAGACCCAGTACTTC. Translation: CSVERGETQYF.

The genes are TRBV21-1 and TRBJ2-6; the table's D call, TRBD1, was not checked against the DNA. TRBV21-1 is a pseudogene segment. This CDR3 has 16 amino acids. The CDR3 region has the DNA TGTGCCAGCAGCAAACAACAGGGGCCCGGGGCCAACGTCCTGACTTTC. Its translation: CASSKQQGPGANVLTF.

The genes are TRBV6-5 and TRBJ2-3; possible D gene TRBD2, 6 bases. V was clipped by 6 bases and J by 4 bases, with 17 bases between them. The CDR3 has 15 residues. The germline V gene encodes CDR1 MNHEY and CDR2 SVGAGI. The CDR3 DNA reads TGTGCCAGCAGACCCCTGACTAGTTTTGCAGATACGCAGTATTTT. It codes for CASRPLTSFADTQYF.

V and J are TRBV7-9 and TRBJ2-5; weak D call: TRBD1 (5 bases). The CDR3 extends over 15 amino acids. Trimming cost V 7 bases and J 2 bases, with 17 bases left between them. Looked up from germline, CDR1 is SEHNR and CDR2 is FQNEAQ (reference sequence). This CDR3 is CASTLLGQGQETQYF. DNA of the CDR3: TGTGCCAGCACCCTCCTGGGGCAGGGTCAAGAGACCCAGTACTTC. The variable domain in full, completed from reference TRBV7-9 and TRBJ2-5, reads DTGVSQNPRHKITKRGQNVTFRCDPISEHNRLYWYRQTLGQGPEFLTYFQNEAQLEKSRLLSDRFSAERPKGSFSTLEIQRTEQGDSAMYLCASTLLGQGQETQYFGPGTRLLVL.

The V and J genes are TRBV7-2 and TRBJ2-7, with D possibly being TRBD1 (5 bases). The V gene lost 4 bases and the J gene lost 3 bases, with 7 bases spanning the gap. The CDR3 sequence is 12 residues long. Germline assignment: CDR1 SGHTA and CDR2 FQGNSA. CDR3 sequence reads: CASSSTGYEQYF. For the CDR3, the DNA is TGTGCCAGCAGCTCCACAGGCTACGAGCAGTACTTC.

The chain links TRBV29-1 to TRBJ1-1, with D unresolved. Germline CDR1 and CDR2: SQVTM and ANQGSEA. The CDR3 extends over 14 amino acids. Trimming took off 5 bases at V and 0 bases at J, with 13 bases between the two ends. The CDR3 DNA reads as TGCAGCGTTACGGCCCGGGTTTTGAACACTGAAGCTTTCTTT. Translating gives CSVTARVLNTEAFF.

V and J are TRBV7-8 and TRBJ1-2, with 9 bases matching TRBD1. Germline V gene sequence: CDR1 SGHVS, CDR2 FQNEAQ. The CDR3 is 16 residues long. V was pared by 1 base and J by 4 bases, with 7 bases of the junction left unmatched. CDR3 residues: CASSLEGQGGLYGYTF. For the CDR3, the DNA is TGTGCCAGCAGCTTAGAGGGACAGGGAGGCCTCTATGGCTACACCTTC. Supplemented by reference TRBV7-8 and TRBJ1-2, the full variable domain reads GAGVSQSPRYKVAKRGQDVALRCDPISGHVSLFWYQQALGQGPEFLTYFQNEAQLDKSGLPSDRFFAERPEGSVSTLKIQRTQQEDSAVYLCASSLEGQGGLYGYTFGSGTRLTVV.

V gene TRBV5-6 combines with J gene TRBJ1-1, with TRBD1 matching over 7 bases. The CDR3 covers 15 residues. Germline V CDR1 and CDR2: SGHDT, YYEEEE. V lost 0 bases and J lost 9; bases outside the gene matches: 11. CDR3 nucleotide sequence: TGTGCCAGCAGCTTGGGAGGGGCCCAGGGGGGAAAAGCTTTCTTT. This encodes CASSLGGAQGGKAFF.

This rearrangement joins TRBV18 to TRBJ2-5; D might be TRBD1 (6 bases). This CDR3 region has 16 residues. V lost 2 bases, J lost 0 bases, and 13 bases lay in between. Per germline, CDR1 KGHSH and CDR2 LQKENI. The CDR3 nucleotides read TGTGCCAGCTCACCAGGGGTCAGGGGATACCAAGAGACCCAGTACTTC. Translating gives CASSPGVRGYQETQYF. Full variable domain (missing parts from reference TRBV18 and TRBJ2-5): NAGVMQNPRHLVRRRGQEARLRCSPMKGHSHVYWYRQLPEEGLKFMVYLQKENIIDESGMPKERFSAEFPKEGPSILRIQQVVRGDSAAYFCASSPGVRGYQETQYFGPGTRLLVL.

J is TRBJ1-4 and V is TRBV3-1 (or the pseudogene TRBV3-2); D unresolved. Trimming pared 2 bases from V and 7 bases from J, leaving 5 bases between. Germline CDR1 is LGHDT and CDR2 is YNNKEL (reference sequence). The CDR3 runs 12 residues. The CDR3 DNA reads TGTGCCAGCAGCCAAATCTCTGAAAAACTGTTTTTT. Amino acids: CASSQISEKLFF.

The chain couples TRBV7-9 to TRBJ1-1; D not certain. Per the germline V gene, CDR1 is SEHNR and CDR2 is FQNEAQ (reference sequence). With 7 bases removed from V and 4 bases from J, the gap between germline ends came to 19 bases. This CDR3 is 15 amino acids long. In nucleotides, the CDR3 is TGTGCCAGCAACTCCGGGGAGGCTGGAGGCACTGAAGCTTTCTTT. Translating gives CASNSGEAGGTEAFF.

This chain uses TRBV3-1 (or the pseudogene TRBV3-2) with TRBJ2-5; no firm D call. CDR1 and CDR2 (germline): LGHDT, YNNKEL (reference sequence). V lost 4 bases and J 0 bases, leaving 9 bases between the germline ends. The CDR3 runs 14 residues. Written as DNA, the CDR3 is TGTGCCAGCAGCCTCTTGCCAGACCAAGAGACCCAGTACTTC. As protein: CASSLLPDQETQYF.

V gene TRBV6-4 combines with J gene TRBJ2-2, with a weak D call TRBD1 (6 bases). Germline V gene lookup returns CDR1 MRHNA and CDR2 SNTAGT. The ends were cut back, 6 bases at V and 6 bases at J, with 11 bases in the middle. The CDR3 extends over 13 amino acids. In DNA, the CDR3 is TGTGCCAGCAGGCCACAGGGCTCCGGGGAGCTGTTTTTT. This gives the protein CASRPQGSGELFF.

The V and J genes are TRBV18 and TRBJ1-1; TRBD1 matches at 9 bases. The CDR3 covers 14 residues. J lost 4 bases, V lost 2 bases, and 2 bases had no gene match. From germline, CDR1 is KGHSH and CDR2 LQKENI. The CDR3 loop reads CASSPGQGSTEAFF. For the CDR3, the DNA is TGTGCCAGCTCACCAGGACAGGGGTCCACTGAAGCTTTCTTT.

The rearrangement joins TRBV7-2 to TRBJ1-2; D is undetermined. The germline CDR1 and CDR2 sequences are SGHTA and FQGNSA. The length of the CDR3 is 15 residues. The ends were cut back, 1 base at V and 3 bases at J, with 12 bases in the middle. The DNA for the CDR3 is TGTGCCAGCAGCTTAGACGAGGCCTCCTACTATGGCTACACCTTC. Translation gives CASSLDEASYYGYTF.

The CDR3: CASSEAAAGTSYEQYF. For the CDR3, the DNA is TGTGCCAGCAGTGAAGCGGCCGCCGGGACTAGCTACGAGCAGTACTTC. The J gene is TRBJ2-7, the V gene TRBV2; 8 positions agree with TRBD2. Trimming at V came to 0 bases and at J to 3 bases, leaving 7 bases not matched to a gene. Germline values: CDR1 SNHLY, CDR2 FYNNEI. The CDR3 extends over 16 amino acids.

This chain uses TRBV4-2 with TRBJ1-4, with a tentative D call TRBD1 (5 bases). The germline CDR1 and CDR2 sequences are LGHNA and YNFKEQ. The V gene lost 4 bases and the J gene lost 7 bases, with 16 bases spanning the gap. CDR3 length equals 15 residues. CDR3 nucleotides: TGTGCCAGCAGCCGGTCGGGAGGGGTAGGTGAAAAACTGTTTTTT. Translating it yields CASSRSGGVGEKLFF.

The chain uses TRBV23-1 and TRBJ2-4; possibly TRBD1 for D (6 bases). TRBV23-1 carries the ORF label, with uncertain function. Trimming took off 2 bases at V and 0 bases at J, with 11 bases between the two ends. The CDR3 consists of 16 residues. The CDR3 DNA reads TGCGCCAGCAGTCAAAGAGGACAGATAGCCAAAAACATTCAGTACTTC. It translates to CASSQRGQIAKNIQYF.

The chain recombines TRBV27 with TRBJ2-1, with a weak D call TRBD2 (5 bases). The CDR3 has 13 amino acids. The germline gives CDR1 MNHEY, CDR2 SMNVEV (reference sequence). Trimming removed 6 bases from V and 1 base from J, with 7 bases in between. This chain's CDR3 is CASRADSYNEQFF. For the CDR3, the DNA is TGTGCCAGCAGAGCGGATTCCTACAATGAGCAGTTCTTC.

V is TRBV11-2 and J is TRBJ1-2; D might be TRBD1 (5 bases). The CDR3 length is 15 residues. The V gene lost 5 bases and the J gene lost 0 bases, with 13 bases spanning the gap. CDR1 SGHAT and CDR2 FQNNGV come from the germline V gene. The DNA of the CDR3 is TGTGCCAGCAGCCCCGACCCGACAGCTAACTATGGCTACACCTTC. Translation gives CASSPDPTANYGYTF.

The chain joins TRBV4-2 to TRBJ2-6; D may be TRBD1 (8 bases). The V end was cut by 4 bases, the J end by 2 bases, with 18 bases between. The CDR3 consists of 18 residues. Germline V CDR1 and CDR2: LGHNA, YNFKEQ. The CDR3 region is CASSRGRDRSTGANVLTF. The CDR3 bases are TGTGCCAGCAGCCGAGGGAGGGACAGGAGTACTGGGGCCAACGTCCTGACTTTC.

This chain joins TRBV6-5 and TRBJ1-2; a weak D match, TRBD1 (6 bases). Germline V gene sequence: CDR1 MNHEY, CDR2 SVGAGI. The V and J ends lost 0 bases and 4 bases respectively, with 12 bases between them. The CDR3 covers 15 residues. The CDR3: CASSYSILGGYGYTF. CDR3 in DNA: TGTGCCAGCAGTTACTCGATTCTAGGGGGCTATGGCTACACCTTC.

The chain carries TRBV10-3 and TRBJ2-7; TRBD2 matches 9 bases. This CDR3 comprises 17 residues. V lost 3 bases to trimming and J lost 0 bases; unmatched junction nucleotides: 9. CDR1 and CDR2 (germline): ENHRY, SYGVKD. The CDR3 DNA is TGTGCCATCAGTGACACCAGAGCTAGCGGGGTCTCCTACGAGCAGTACTTC. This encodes CAISDTRASGVSYEQYF.